The rows below give T cell receptor beta chains drawn from one sample of a study of control samples from healthy donors and cancer patients. Clones were sequenced by immunoSEQ multiplex PCR, and TCRdb holds only the in-frame ones, with some missing. The sample contains around 250,000 clones, almost 85% of which appear only once. Sequencing was performed on PBMCs. The receptors stem from a woman aged 55-70 years with lung cancer. Each CDR3 is given with its conserved first and last residue. The D gene is left open where the match is weak. Size values are once, few and many counts, or a class for expanded clones, and some rows have none.

TRBJ1-1 | TRBV11-1 | . | . | TGTGCCAGCAGCTTAGCGGAATGGTCAACTCCCGCTGAAGCTTTCTTT | CASSLAEWSTPAEAFF
TRBJ1-2 | TRBV6-6 | once | . | TGTGCCAGCAGTATGAGACAGGATGGCTACACCTTC | CASSMRQDGYTF
TRBJ1-2 | TRBV19 | once | TRBD1 | TGTGCCAGTACCGGATTCGACAGGGGAGATTATGGCTACACCTTC | CASTGFDRGDYGYTF
TRBJ1-1 | TRBV5-1 | . | . | TGCGCCAGCAGCTTGGTGCTAGGGGCTGAAGCTTTCTTT | CASSLVLGAEAFF
TRBJ1-6 | TRBV9 | . | . | TGTGCCAGCAGCGCCAGGGGCCTGCTTAATTCACCCCTCCACTTT | CASSARGLLNSPLHF
TRBJ1-3 | TRBV19 | . | . | TGTGCCAGTAGTAGGACAGACTCTGGAAACACCATATATTTT | CASSRTDSGNTIYF
TRBJ2-3 | TRBV5-6 | . | TRBD1 | TGTGCCAGCAGCTCCCAGGGGGCAGATACGCAGTATTTT | CASSSQGADTQYF
TRBJ2-6 | TRBV5-1 | . | . | TGCGCCAGCAGCTTACTGGGCGCCTCTGGGGCCAACGTCCTGACTTTC | CASSLLGASGANVLTF
TRBJ1-1 | TRBV5-1 | . | . | TGCGCCAGCAGCCCCCAAGGGCGGAACACTGAAGCTTTCTTT | CASSPQGRNTEAFF
TRBJ1-1 | TRBV6-2/TRBV6-3 | . | . | TGTGCCAGCAGTTACTCAAGGGGGAAGGAGGCTGAAGCTTTCTTT | CASSYSRGKEAEAFF
TRBJ2-2 | TRBV2 | few | . | TGTGCCAGCAGTGATGAGCTAGGAGGCACCGGGGAGCTGTTTTTT | CASSDELGGTGELFF
TRBJ1-1 | TRBV7-2 | few | TRBD1 | TGTGCCAGCAGCTTACCTAGATCAGGGGGTGAGATGAACACTGAAGCTTTCTTT | CASSLPRSGGEMNTEAFF
TRBJ1-4 | TRBV5-1 | . | . | TGCGCCAGCAGATTAAATGAAAAACTGTTTTTT | CASRLNEKLFF
TRBJ2-5 | TRBV21-1 | once | . | TGTGCCAGCACCCAAAGGGGGAGACAGGTCCCCGATGGGGAGACCCAGTACTTC | CASTQRGRQVPDGETQYF
TRBJ2-1 | TRBV7-8 | few | . | TGTGCCAGCAGTTACGACAGAGTCAATGAGCAGTTCTTC | CASSYDRVNEQFF
TRBJ1-1 | TRBV5-1 | . | . | TGCGCCAGCAGCTTGTTGGGGGCGTTAGGGACTGAAGCTTTCTTT | CASSLLGALGTEAFF
TRBJ1-2 | TRBV27 | . | . | TGTGCCAGCAGTTTAAATCGGGGGTACGGTGGCTACACCTTC | CASSLNRGYGGYTF
TRBJ1-5 | TRBV27 | . | TRBD1 | TGTGCCAGCAGTTTATCGAAGGGACAGGGTTCCTATAGCAATCAGCCCCAGCATTTT | CASSLSKGQGSYSNQPQHF
TRBJ2-5 | TRBV5-1 | few | TRBD1 | TGCGCCAGCAGCCCGGACAGGGTAGGCCAAGAGACCCAGTACTTC | CASSPDRVGQETQYF
TRBJ2-2 | TRBV5-1 | . | . | TGCGCCAGCAGCTTTAACACCGGGGAGCTGTTTTTT | CASSFNTGELFF